The sequence of this T cell receptor beta chain was determined in a study of T-cell reconstitution after alpha-beta-depleted transplantation in children. Preparation of the TCRbeta library involved a method that used unique molecular identifiers. TCRdb processed the PCR reads anew with MiXCR; each CDR3 protein has one entry. Of around 400,000 distinct CDR3 sequences listed, about a fifth were seen once; the top ten hold over 3.5%. CDR3 length equals 16 residues. Germline trimming cut 1 base from V and 4 bases from J; bases unmatched to any gene: 5. In germline, CDR1 is MGHRA, CDR2 YSYEKL. This sequence was found in a human donor who donated a stem cell graft to a child with acute myeloid leukemia. Sequencing was performed on PBMCs from the stem cell graft donor, taken from the stem cell graft. The gene calls are TRBV4-1 and TRBJ2-7, with 12 bases fitting TRBD2. CDR3 region: CASSQALAGGQYEQYF. The CDR3 nucleotides read TGCGCCAGCAGCCAAGCACTAGCGGGAGGCCAATACGAGCAGTACTTC.